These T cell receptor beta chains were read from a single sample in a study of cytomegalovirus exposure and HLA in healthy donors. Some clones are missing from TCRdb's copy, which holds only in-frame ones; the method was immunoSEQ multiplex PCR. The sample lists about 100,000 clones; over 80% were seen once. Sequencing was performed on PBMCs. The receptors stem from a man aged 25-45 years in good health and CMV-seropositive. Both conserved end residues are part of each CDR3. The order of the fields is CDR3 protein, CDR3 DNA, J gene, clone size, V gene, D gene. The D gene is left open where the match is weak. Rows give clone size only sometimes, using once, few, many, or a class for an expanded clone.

CDR3 protein: CASSQDPLGREETQYF
CDR3 DNA: TGTGCCAGCAGCCAAGATCCTTTGGGCAGGGAAGAGACCCAGTACTTC
J gene: TRBJ2-5
clone size: NA
V gene: TRBV14
D gene: NA

CDR3 protein: CASSPTGTAYEQYF
CDR3 DNA: TGTGCCAGCAGCCCGACCGGGACAGCGTACGAGCAGTACTTC
J gene: TRBJ2-7
clone size: once
V gene: TRBV5-5
D gene: TRBD1

CDR3 protein: CASSLGFSRATDTQYF
CDR3 DNA: TGTGCCAGCAGCTTAGGGTTTAGCAGGGCCACAGATACGCAGTATTTT
J gene: TRBJ2-3
clone size: NA
V gene: TRBV7-3
D gene: NA

CDR3 protein: CASSLRRGQQPQHF
CDR3 DNA: TGTGCCAGCAGCTTAAGACGGGGACAGCAGCCCCAGCATTTT
J gene: TRBJ1-5
clone size: NA
V gene: TRBV7-2
D gene: TRBD1

CDR3 protein: CASSLGVDRGSDYGYTF
CDR3 DNA: TGTGCCAGCAGCTTAGGAGTGGACAGGGGGTCAGACTATGGCTACACCTTC
J gene: TRBJ1-2
clone size: once
V gene: TRBV13
D gene: TRBD1

CDR3 protein: CASSDTRDRGFWDTQYF
CDR3 DNA: TGTGCCAGCAGTGACACCCGGGACAGGGGGTTTTGGGATACGCAGTATTTT
J gene: TRBJ2-3
clone size: once
V gene: TRBV6-1
D gene: TRBD1

CDR3 protein: CAWDTGLSGEEQFF
CDR3 DNA: TGTGCCTGGGACACGGGACTCTCGGGCGAGGAGCAGTTCTTC
J gene: TRBJ2-1
clone size: NA
V gene: TRBV30
D gene: NA

CDR3 protein: CASSLVGGTQYF
CDR3 DNA: TGTGCCAGCAGCTTAGTGGGGGGGACCCAGTACTTC
J gene: TRBJ2-5
clone size: NA
V gene: TRBV11-2
D gene: NA

CDR3 protein: CASSQDLAGTEAFF
CDR3 DNA: TGTGCCAGCAGCCAAGATTTGGCGGGTACTGAAGCTTTCTTT
J gene: TRBJ1-1
clone size: few
V gene: TRBV14
D gene: NA

CDR3 protein: CASSSQGTEAFF
CDR3 DNA: TGTGCCAGCAGCTCGCAGGGAACTGAAGCTTTCTTT
J gene: TRBJ1-1
clone size: NA
V gene: TRBV11-2
D gene: NA